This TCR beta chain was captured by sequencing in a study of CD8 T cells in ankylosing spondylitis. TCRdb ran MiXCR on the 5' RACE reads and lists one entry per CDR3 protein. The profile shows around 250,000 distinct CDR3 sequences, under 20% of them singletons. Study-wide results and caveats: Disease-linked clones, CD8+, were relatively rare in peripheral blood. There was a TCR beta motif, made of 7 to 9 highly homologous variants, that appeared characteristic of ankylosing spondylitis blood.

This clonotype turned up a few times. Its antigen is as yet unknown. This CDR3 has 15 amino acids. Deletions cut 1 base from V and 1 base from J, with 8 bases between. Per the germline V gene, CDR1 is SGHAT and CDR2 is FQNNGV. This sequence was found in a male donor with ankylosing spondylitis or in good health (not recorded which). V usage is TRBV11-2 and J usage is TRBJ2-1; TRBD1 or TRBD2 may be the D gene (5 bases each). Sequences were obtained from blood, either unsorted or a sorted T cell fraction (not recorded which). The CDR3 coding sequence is TGTGCCAGCAGCTTAGGCGAGGGGTCCTACAATGAGCAGTTCTTC. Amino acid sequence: CASSLGEGSYNEQFF.